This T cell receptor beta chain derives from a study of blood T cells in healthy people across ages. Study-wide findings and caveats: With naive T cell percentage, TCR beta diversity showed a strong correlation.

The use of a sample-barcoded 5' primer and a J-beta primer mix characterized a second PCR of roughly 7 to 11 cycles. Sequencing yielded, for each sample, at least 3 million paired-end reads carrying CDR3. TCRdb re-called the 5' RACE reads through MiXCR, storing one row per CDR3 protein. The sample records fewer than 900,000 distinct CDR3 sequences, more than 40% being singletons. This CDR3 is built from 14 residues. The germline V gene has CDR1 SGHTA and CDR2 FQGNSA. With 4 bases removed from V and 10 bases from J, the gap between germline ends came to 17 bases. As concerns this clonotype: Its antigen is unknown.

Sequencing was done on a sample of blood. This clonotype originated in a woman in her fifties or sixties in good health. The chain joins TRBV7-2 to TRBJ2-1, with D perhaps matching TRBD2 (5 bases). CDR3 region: CASSSRRSSGEQFF. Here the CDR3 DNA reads TGTGCCAGCAGCTCTCGACGGAGCTCGGGGGAGCAGTTCTTC.